This T cell receptor beta chain was profiled in a study of T cell responses to AZD1222 COVID-19 vaccine. Second-dose intervals of approximately 4 or approximately 12 weeks were pooled. Points from the study as a whole: The study found Spike-specific TCR breadth and depth rose after two AZD1222 doses.

Assay used: immunoSEQ multiplex PCR; TCRdb lists only in-frame clones, some missing. Among approximately 150,000 clones listed, approximately 91% were seen once. With regard to this clone: Its antigen is unidentified.

The CDR3 spans 11 residues. The germline gives CDR1 LGHNT, CDR2 FRNRAP. V was pared by 7 bases and J by 7 bases, with 10 bases between. The source was peripheral blood, collected 28 days after the second AZD1222 dose. This chain joins TRBV12-5 and TRBJ2-5; a possible D gene is TRBD1 (5 bases). The sequence was obtained from an adult who received the AZD1222 COVID-19 vaccine. CDR3: CASVETGTQYF. CDR3 coding DNA: TGTGCTAGTGTCGAAACAGGGACCCAGTACTTC. Together with reference TRBV12-5 and TRBJ2-5, the CDR3 gives the full variable domain: DARVTQTPRHKVTEMGQEVTMRCQPILGHNTVFWYRQTMMQGLELLAYFRNRAPLDDSGMPKDRFSAEMPDATLATLKIQPSEPRDSAVYFCASVETGTQYFGPGTRLLVL.